Listed below are T cell receptor beta chains from one sample, sequenced in a study of T cells in Graves' hyperthyroidism and ophthalmopathy. In TCRdb, the multiplex PCR reads were re-called with MiXCR into one record per CDR3 protein. The data contain 650,000 to 750,000 distinct CDR3 sequences, less than 15% of them singletons. The sequencing sample was made of blood. The receptors were sampled from a woman aged 18-35 years with Graves' hyperthyroidism. Each CDR3 is given without its conserved first and last residue. The order of the fields is J gene, V gene, CDR3 protein.

>TRBJ1-4|TRBV20-1
SALRLETGEKLF
>TRBJ2-7|TRBV5-1
ASSLVGDHYEQY
>TRBJ2-3|TRBV7-2
ASSSRTSGTDTQY
>TRBJ2-7|TRBV15
ATSGTGDSYEQY
>TRBJ2-1|TRBV20-1
SASPGGRPENEQF
>TRBJ2-7|TRBV10-1
ASSGESSYEQY
>TRBJ2-3|TRBV28
ASSPWTSGRGDTQY
>TRBJ2-1|TRBV30
AWSGSQTSYNEQF
>TRBJ1-5|TRBV18
ASSPISDPQPQH
>TRBJ1-2|TRBV30
AWSVPRQGGLNYGYT
>TRBJ2-7|TRBV4-1
ASSATGVEQY
>TRBJ2-3|TRBV20-1
SARWDTQY
>TRBJ2-3|TRBV9
ASSLAGITDTQY
>TRBJ2-1|TRBV11-3
ASSQNQNEQF
>TRBJ2-7|TRBV9
ASSATSGSYEQY
>TRBJ2-3|TRBV24-1
ATSDFRATDTQY
>TRBJ1-1|TRBV29-1
SALGPNTEAF
>TRBJ1-1|TRBV20-1
SAPPRGEAF
>TRBJ2-7|TRBV19
ASTDGTRGYEQY
>TRBJ1-5|TRBV28
ASSPRDRGNQPQH
>TRBJ2-5|TRBV6-1
ASSVPLLAGAQETQY
>TRBJ1-1|TRBV27
ASSLSAAHATEAF
>TRBJ2-5|TRBV6-2/TRBV6-3
ASSYSNYPWETQY
>TRBJ2-3|TRBV7-6
ASSFSPSGRTADTQY
>TRBJ2-7|TRBV15
ATSASLAGGTYEQY
>TRBJ2-7|TRBV11-2
ASSLGDRRYPLYEQY
>TRBJ1-2|TRBV2
ASSENPVGYGYT
>TRBJ2-2|TRBV30
AWRASGTGRTGELF
>TRBJ2-7|TRBV27
ASSFTSGTTYEQY
>TRBJ2-4|TRBV7-2
ASSLDRTTIQY
>TRBJ1-2|TRBV2
ASSPSRWDRTPVNT
>TRBJ2-2|TRBV7-8
ASSLARTGPGELF